These 4 T cell receptor beta chains share one sample of origin, sequenced in a study of glioma-infiltrating T cells. TCR alpha and beta CDR3 regions were amplified from RNA using iRepertoire nested multiplex PCR. Each CDR3 protein gets one entry after TCRdb re-called the multiplex PCR reads with MiXCR. The sample shows around 350,000 distinct CDR3 sequences, less than 50% of them seen only once. Sequenced sample: glioma tissue, nonneoplastic brain tissue, or PBMCs (not recorded which). The receptors originated from a human donor with low-grade glioma or glioblastoma, undergoing nonglioma brain surgery, or in good health (not recorded which).

This clonotype was detected a few times. The chain has TRBV7-2 and TRBJ2-7; the match to TRBD2 covers 8 bases. V lost 3 bases to trimming and J lost 2 bases; unmatched junction nucleotides: 3. The CDR3 sequence is 14 residues long. The germline CDR1 and CDR2 sequences are SGHTA and FQGNSA. The CDR3 protein is CASSFFSGTYEQYF. The CDR3, as DNA: TGTGCCAGCAGCTTCTTTAGCGGGACCTACGAGCAGTACTTC.

The V call is TRBV11-1, the J call TRBJ2-3; a possible D gene is TRBD2 (6 bases). This CDR3 has 17 amino acids. Between the trimmed V and J ends, which lost 4 bases and 5 bases, there was a span of 22 bases. Germline assignment: CDR1 SGHAT and CDR2 FQDESV (reference sequence). This chain's CDR3 is CASSSRDWLRGIDTQYF. CDR3 DNA: TGTGCCAGCAGCTCAAGGGACTGGCTCCGAGGGATAGATACGCAGTATTTT.

A single count supports this clonotype. One base away lies a much larger clone, so this may be a sequencing read error. The rearrangement links TRBV28 to TRBJ2-7, with D possibly matching TRBD1 (6 bases). The CDR3 has 14 amino acids. V lost 6 bases, J lost 4 bases, and 16 bases lay in between. CDR1 is MDHEN and CDR2 is SYDVKM in the germline V gene. The CDR3 bases are TGTGCCAGCAGCCGAGGACAGAGTCAGTACGAGCAGTACTTC. This sequence encodes CASSRGQSQYEQYF.

This clonotype was seen a few times. The chain couples TRBV27 to TRBJ2-2; D possibly matches TRBD1 or TRBD2 (5 bases each). V lost 6 bases to trimming and J lost 0 bases, with 11 bases between them. Germline V lookup: CDR1 MNHEY, CDR2 SMNVEV (reference sequence). The CDR3 spans 15 residues. Written as DNA, the CDR3 is TGTGCCAGCAGCTCCGGGACCACGAACACCGGGGAGCTGTTTTTT. Encoded protein: CASSSGTTNTGELFF.